The sequence of this T cell receptor beta chain was determined in a study of PD-L1 blockade in urothelial cancer. Noted time point: pretreatment peripheral blood. The trim removed 4 bases at V and 4 bases at J, leaving 11 bases unmatched. Germline loops: CDR1 SGHVS, CDR2 FQNEAQ. The CDR3 loop spans 19 amino acids. TCRdb's table, derived via immunoSEQ multiplex PCR, lists solely in-frame clones and lacks some. Among tens of thousands of clones, roughly 84% were seen once, and the ten largest hold approximately 2.1%. The input for sequencing was PBMCs, taken around atezolizumab (anti-PD-L1) treatment. The genes are TRBV7-8 and TRBJ2-3; 16 bases line up with TRBD2. This TCR came from a man aged 60 to 69 with urothelial cancer. The CDR3 DNA follows: TGTGCCAGCAGCTCAAGAACCGGGACTAGCGGGGGGGCCGCAGATACGCAGTATTTT. Its translation: CASSSRTGTSGGAADTQYF. The whole variable domain, filled in from reference TRBV7-8 and TRBJ2-3, reads GAGVSQSPRYKVAKRGQDVALRCDPISGHVSLFWYQQALGQGPEFLTYFQNEAQLDKSGLPSDRFFAERPEGSVSTLKIQRTQQEDSAVYLCASSSRTGTSGGAADTQYFGPGTRLTVL.